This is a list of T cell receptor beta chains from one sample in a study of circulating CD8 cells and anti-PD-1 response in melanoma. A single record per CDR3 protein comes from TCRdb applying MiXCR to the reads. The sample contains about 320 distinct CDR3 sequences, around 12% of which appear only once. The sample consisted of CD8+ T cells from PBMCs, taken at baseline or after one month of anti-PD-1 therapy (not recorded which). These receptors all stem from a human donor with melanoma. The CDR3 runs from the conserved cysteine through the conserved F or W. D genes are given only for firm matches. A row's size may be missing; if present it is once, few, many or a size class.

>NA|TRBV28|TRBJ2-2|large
TGTGCCAGCAGTCCGGACACCGGGGAGCTGTTTTTT
CASSPDTGELFF
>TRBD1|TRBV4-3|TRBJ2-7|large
TGCGCCAGCAGCTTCAGCGGGACAGGGGAGTCCTACGAGCAGTACTTC
CASSFSGTGESYEQYF
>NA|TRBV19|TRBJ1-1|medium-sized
TGTGCCAGTAGTTGGTCGAACACTGAAGCTTTCTTT
CASSWSNTEAFF
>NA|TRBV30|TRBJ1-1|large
TGTGCCTGGAGTGAGGAGAACACTGAAGCTTTCTTT
CAWSEENTEAFF
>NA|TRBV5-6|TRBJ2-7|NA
TGTGCCAGCAGCTTGTCCGATAGCTCCTACGAGCAGTACTTC
CASSLSDSSYEQYF
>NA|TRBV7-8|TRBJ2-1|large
TGTGCCAGCAGCTTAGCTGCGTACAATGAGCAGTTCTTC
CASSLAAYNEQFF
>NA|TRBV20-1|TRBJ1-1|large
TGCAGTGCTAGAGCCTTGGACAGACAGAACACTGAAGCTTTCTTT
CSARALDRQNTEAFF
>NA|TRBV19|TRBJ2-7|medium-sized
TGTGCCAGTAGTATAGGGCCAAGCTCCTACGAGCAGTACTTC
CASSIGPSSYEQYF
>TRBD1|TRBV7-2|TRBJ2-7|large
TGTGCCAGCAGCTCCTTTTACGGGACAGGGCTCCACGAGCAGTACTTC
CASSSFYGTGLHEQYF
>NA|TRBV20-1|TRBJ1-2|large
TGCAGTGCTAGTAGATACACCTATGGCTACACCTTC
CSASRYTYGYTF
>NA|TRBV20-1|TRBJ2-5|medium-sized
TGCAGTGCTAGACTCTCCGGACCGAATGGCCCAGAGACCCAGTACTTC
CSARLSGPNGPETQYF
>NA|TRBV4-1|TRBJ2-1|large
TGCGCCAGCAGCCAAGAAGTCACAGACAATGAGCAGTTCTTC
CASSQEVTDNEQFF
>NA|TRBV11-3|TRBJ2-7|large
TGTGCCAGCAGCTTGAGCGCTAAGTGGGAGCAGTACTTC
CASSLSAKWEQYF
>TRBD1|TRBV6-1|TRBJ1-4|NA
TGTGCCAGCAGCGACGACAGGGGGAATGAAAAACTGTTTTTT
CASSDDRGNEKLFF
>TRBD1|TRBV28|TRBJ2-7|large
TGTGCCAGCAGCCCCACCCGGGACAGCTCCTACGAGCAGTACTTC
CASSPTRDSSYEQYF
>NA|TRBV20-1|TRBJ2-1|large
TGCAGTGCTAGAGATCTGGTGGGGGACGCCTACAATGAGCAGTTCTTC
CSARDLVGDAYNEQFF
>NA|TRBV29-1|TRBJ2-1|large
TGCAGCGTTAGGTTCTGGACCGAGGAAACCTACAATGAGCAGTTCTTC
CSVRFWTEETYNEQFF
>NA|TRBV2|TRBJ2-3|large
TGTGCCAGCAGCCCCCCCCTCCCGGTAATCCCCACAGATACGCAGTATTTT
CASSPPLPVIPTDTQYF
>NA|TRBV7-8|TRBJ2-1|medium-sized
TGTGCCAGCGGCTTAGCTGCGTACAATGAGCAGTTCTTC
CASGLAAYNEQFF
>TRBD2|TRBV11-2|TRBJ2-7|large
TGTGCCTCCAGGACTAGCCGCTCCTACGAGCAGTACTTC
CASRTSRSYEQYF
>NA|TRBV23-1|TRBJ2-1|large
TGCGCCAGTGCAAGCCCGGGGCGGAATGAGCAGTTCTTC
CASASPGRNEQFF
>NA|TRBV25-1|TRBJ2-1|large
TGTGCCAGCAGTTGGGCAGCGGCCAATGAGCAGTTCTTC
CASSWAAANEQFF